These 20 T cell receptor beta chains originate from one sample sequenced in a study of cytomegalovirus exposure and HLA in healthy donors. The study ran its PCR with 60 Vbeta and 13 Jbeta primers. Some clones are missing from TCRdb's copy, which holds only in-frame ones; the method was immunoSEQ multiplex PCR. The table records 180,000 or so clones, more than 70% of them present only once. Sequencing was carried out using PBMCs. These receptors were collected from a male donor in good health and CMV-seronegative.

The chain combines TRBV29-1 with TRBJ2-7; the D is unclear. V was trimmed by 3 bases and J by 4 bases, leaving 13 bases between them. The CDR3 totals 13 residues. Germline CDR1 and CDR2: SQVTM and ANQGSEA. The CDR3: CSVEGPSLYEQYF. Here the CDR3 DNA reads TGCAGCGTTGAGGGCCCTTCTCTTTACGAGCAGTACTTC.

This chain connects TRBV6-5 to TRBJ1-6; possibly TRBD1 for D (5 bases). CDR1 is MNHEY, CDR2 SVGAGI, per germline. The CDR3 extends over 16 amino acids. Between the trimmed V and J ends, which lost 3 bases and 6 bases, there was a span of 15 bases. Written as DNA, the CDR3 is TGTGCCAGCAGTTATGTGGGTCCCGGGGGTAATTCACCCCTCCACTTT. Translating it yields CASSYVGPGGNSPLHF.

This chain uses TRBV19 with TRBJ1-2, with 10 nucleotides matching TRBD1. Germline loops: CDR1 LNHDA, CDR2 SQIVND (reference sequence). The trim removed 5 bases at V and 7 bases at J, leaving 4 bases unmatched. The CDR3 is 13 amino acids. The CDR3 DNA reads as TGTGCCAGTAGTCGACAGGGGGCAAGTGGCTACACCTTC. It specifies CASSRQGASGYTF. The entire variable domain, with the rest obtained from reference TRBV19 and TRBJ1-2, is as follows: DGGITQSPKYLFRKEGQNVTLSCEQNLNHDAMYWYRQDPGQGLRLIYYSQIVNDFQKGDIAEGYSVSREKKESFPLTVTSAQKNPTAFYLCASSRQGASGYTFGSGTRLTVV.

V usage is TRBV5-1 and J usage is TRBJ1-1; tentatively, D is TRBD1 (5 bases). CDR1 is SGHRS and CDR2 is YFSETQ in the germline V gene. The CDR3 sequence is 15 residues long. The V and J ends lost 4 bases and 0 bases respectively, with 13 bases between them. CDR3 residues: CASSTGRQMNTEAFF. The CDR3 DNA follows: TGCGCCAGCAGCACCGGCCGACAGATGAACACTGAAGCTTTCTTT.

The CDR3 spells CASSVVTGAGETQYF. The CDR3 DNA is TGTGCCAGCAGCGTAGTAACAGGGGCGGGAGAGACCCAGTACTTC. This chain connects TRBV9 to TRBJ2-5, with 7 bases that match TRBD1. This CDR3 spans 15 amino acids. Germline lookup yields CDR1 SGDLS and CDR2 YYNGEE. V shed 0 bases, J shed 4 bases, and the junction held 6 bases outside the gene matches.

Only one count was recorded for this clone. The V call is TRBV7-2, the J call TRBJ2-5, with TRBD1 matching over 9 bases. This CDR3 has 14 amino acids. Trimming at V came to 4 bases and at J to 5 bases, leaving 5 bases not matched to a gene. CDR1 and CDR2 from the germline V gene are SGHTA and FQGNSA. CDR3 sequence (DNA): TGTGCCAGCAGCTATCCGGACAGGGGTGAGACCCAGTACTTC. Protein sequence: CASSYPDRGETQYF.

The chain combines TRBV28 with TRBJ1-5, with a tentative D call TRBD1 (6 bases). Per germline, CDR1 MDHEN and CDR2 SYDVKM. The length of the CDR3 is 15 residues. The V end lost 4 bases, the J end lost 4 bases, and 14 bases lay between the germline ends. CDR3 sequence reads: CASSSMLQGNQPQHF. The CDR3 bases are TGTGCCAGCAGTTCAATGCTCCAGGGGAATCAGCCCCAGCATTTT.

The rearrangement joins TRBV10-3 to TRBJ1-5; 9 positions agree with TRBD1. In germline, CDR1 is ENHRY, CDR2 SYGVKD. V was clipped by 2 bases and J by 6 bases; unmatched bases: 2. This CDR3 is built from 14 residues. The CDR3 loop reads CAISEGQGSQPQHF. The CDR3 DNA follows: TGTGCCATCAGTGAGGGACAGGGGAGTCAGCCCCAGCATTTT.

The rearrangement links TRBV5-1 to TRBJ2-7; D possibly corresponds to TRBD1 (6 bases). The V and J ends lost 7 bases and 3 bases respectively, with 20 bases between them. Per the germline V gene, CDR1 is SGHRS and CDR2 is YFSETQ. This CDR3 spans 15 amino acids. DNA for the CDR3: TGCGCCAGCGCCTCCCCCCCCGGGACACACTACGAGCAGTACTTC. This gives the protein CASASPPGTHYEQYF.

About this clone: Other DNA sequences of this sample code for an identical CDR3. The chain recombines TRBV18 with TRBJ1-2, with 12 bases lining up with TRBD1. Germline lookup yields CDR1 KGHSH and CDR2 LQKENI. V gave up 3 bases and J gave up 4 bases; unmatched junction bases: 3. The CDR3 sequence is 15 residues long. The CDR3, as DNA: TGTGCCAGCTCACCTCCGGGACAGGGGGCCTATGGCTACACCTTC. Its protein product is CASSPPGQGAYGYTF.

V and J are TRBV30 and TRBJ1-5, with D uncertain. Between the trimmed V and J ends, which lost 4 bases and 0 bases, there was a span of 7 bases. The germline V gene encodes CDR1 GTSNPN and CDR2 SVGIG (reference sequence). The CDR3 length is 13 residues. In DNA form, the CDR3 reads TGTGCCTGGACAGAGGATAGCAATCAGCCCCAGCATTTT. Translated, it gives CAWTEDSNQPQHF.

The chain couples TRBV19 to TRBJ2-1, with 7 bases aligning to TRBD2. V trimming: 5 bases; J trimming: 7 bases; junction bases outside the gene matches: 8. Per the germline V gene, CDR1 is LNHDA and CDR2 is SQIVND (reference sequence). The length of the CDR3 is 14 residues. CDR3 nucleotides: TGTGCCAGTAGTGTATTGGGCGGGGGTAATGAGCAGTTCTTC. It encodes CASSVLGGGNEQFF.

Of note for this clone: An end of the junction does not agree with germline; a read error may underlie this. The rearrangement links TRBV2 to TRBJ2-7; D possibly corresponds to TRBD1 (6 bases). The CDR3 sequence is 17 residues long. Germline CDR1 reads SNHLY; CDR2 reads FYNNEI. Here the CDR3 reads CASSLLVPGQRAYERYF. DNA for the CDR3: TGTGCCAGCAGCCTACTCGTACCGGGACAAAGAGCCTACGAGCGGTACTTC.

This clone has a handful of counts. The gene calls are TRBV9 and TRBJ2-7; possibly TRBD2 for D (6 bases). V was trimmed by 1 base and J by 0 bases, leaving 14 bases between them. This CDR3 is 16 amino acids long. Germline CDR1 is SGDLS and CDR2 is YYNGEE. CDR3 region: CASSVSPGASSYEQYF. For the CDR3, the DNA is TGTGCCAGCAGCGTATCCCCGGGAGCCAGCTCCTACGAGCAGTACTTC.

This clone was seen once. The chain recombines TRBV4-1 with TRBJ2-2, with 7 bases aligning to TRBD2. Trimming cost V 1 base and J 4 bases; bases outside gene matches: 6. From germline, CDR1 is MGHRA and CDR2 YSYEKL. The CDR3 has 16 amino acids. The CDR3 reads CASSQASGGGTGELFF. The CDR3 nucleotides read TGCGCCAGCAGCCAAGCTAGCGGAGGCGGCACCGGGGAGCTGTTTTTT.

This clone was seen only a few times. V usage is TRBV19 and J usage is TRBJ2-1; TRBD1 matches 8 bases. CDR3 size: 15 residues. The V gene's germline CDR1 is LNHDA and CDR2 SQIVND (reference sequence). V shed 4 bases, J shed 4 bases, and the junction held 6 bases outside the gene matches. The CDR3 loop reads CASSRDRQIYNEQFF. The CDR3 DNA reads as TGTGCCAGTAGTAGGGACAGGCAAATTTACAATGAGCAGTTCTTC.

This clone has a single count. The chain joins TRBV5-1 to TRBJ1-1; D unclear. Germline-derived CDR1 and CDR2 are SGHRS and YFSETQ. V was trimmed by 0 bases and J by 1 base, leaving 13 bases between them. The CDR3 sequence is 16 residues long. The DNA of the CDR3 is TGCGCCAGCAGCTTGGTTGGCGGAACAACGAACACTGAAGCTTTCTTT. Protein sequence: CASSLVGGTTNTEAFF. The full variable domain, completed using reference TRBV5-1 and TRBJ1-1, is KAGVTQTPRYLIKTRGQQVTLSCSPISGHRSVSWYQQTPGQGLQFLFEYFSETQRNKGNFPGRFSGRQFSNSRSEMNVSTLELGDSALYLCASSLVGGTTNTEAFFGQGTRLTVV.

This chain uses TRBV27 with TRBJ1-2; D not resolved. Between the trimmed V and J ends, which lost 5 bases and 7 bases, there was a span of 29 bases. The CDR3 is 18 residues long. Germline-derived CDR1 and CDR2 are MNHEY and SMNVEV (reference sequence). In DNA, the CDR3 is TGTGCCAGCAGTCCAGATATGCCCCGTGGCACCAACAGTCGTGGCTACACCTTC. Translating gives CASSPDMPRGTNSRGYTF.

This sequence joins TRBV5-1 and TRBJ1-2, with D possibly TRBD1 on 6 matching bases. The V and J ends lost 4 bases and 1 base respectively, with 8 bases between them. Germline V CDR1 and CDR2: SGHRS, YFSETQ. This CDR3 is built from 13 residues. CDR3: CASSPDSNYGYTF. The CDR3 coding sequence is TGCGCCAGCAGCCCGGACAGTAACTATGGCTACACCTTC.

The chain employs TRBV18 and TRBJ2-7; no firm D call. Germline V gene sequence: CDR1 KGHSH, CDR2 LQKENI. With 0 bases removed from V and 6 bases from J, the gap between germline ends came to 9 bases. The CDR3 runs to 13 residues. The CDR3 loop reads CASSPPALSEQYF. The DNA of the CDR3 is TGTGCCAGCTCACCACCGGCTCTCAGCGAGCAGTACTTC.